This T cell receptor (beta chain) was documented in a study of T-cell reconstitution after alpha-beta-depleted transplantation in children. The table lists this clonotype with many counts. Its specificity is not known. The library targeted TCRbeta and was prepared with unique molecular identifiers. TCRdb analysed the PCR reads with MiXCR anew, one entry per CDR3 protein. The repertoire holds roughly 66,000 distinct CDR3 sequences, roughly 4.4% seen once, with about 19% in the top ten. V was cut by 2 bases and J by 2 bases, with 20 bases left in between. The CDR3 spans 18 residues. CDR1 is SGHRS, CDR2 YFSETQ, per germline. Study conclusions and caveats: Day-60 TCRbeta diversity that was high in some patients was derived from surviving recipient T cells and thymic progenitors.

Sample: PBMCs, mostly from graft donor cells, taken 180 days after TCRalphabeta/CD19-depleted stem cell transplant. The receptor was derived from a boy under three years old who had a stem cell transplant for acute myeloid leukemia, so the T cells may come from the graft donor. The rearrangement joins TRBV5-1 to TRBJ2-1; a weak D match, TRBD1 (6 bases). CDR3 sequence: CASSFAGQTDVTYNEQFF. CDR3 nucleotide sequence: TGCGCCAGCAGCTTTGCCGGACAGACGGACGTAACCTACAATGAGCAGTTCTTC.